This T cell receptor beta chain was retrieved from a study of T cells in Graves' hyperthyroidism and ophthalmopathy. Study summary: Peripheral blood draws took place at initial diagnosis, ahead of any treatment.

The CDR3 regions of TCR beta were amplified from RNA transcripts. TCR CDR3 underwent first-round RT-PCR with the HTBI primer set. One entry per CDR3 protein, called by TCRdb with MiXCR from the multiplex PCR reads. This table has approximately 480,000 distinct CDR3 sequences, roughly 20% appearing once. Stable Graves' hyperthyroidism meant no ophthalmopathy progression within 18 months. Cells are PBMCs isolated from around 9.4 ml of fresh blood. V was shortened by 4 bases and J by 10 bases, with 18 bases between the two germline ends. Per germline, CDR1 SGHRS and CDR2 YFSETQ. The CDR3 contains 13 residues. Study results and limitations: Among clonotypes expanded in thyroid above 0.001, most were also found in blood.

A remark on this clonotype: What it binds is unknown.

The sequence was obtained from a man between 18 and 35 years old with Graves' hyperthyroidism. Sequenced sample: blood. The chain carries TRBV5-1 and TRBJ2-7, with D perhaps matching TRBD2 (7 bases). CDR3: CASSGGGAPDQYF. In DNA form, the CDR3 reads TGCGCCAGCAGCGGAGGGGGGGCTCCTGATCAGTACTTC. Looking up the rest from reference TRBV5-1 and TRBJ2-7 gives the full variable domain: KAGVTQTPRYLIKTRGQQVTLSCSPISGHRSVSWYQQTPGQGLQFLFEYFSETQRNKGNFPGRFSGRQFSNSRSEMNVSTLELGDSALYLCASSGGGAPDQYFGPGTRLTVT.